A single sample gave rise to the 17 T cell receptor beta chains below, sequenced in a study of T cell responses to AZD1222 COVID-19 vaccine. Method: immunoSEQ multiplex PCR; TCRdb's copy keeps in-frame clones and lacks some. The repertoire holds some 100,000 clones, with about 91% as singletons. The sample in question was peripheral blood, obtained on day 0 of AZD1222 vaccination. Receptor source: an adult in good health.

The chain combines TRBV6-5 with TRBJ1-4; no clear D gene. The CDR3 length is 13 residues. V was clipped by 4 bases and J by 6 bases, with 9 bases between them. Germline CDR1 MNHEY, CDR2 SVGAGI. CDR3 residues: CASSFIPYEKLFF. The CDR3 DNA reads as TGTGCCAGCAGTTTTATCCCCTATGAAAAACTGTTTTTT.

V gene TRBV18 combines with J gene TRBJ2-3; no reliable D call. Deletions cut 0 bases from V and 0 bases from J, with 4 bases between. From germline, CDR1 is KGHSH and CDR2 LQKENI. The CDR3 has 14 amino acids. The CDR3 protein is CASSPPASTDTQYF. The CDR3 DNA is TGTGCCAGCTCACCACCGGCCAGCACAGATACGCAGTATTTT. Combining the CDR3 with reference TRBV18 and TRBJ2-3 gives the whole variable domain NAGVMQNPRHLVRRRGQEARLRCSPMKGHSHVYWYRQLPEEGLKFMVYLQKENIIDESGMPKERFSAEFPKEGPSILRIQQVVRGDSAAYFCASSPPASTDTQYFGPGTRLTVL.

This chain connects TRBV21-1 to TRBJ2-3; the listed D gene, TRBD2, was not tested against the DNA. TRBV21-1 is a known pseudogene. The length of the CDR3 is 12 residues. The CDR3 coding sequence is TGTGCCAGCAGCAAACCGACAGATACGCAGTATTTT. Its protein product is CASSKPTDTQYF.

J is TRBJ1-1 and V is TRBV4-1; D not resolved. V was cut by 4 bases and J by 0 bases, with 21 bases left in between. The CDR3 is made up of 18 amino acids. The V gene's germline CDR1 is MGHRA and CDR2 YSYEKL. The DNA for the CDR3 is TGCGCCAGCAGCCGGTCGGGCCTCATTTCTCTTATGAACACTGAAGCTTTCTTT. It encodes CASSRSGLISLMNTEAFF.

This clone was seen more than once but under ten times. The chain employs TRBV9 and TRBJ1-1; D possibly corresponds to TRBD1 (5 bases). Trimming cost V 0 bases and J 4 bases, with 13 bases left between them. This CDR3 is built from 15 residues. Germline V gene sequence: CDR1 SGDLS, CDR2 YYNGEE. CDR3 sequence (DNA): TGTGCCAGCAGCGTAGGGGGACCCGCTGGCACTGAAGCTTTCTTT. It translates to CASSVGGPAGTEAFF.

The chain combines TRBV4-3 with TRBJ2-7; D call uncertain. This CDR3 spans 14 amino acids. V lost 0 bases and J lost 1, with 7 bases in between. Germline V gene sequence: CDR1 LGHNA, CDR2 YSLEER. The CDR3: CASSQDRESYEQYF. CDR3 coding DNA: TGCGCCAGCAGCCAAGATAGGGAATCCTACGAGCAGTACTTC.

The chain links TRBV5-5 to TRBJ2-7; 8 bases map to TRBD2. The germline CDR1 and CDR2 sequences are SGHKS and YYEKEE (reference sequence). The V and J ends lost 5 bases and 11 bases, in that order; junction bases with no gene match: 15. CDR3 length equals 14 residues. The CDR3 nucleotides read TGTGCCAGCAGTTTCAACTCGCCGGGACTAGGGGAGTACTTC. Encoded protein: CASSFNSPGLGEYF.

The chain is built from TRBV6-5 and TRBJ1-6, with D perhaps matching TRBD1 (5 bases). V shed 0 bases and J shed 10 bases, with 16 bases lying between them. In germline, CDR1 is MNHEY, CDR2 SVGAGI. This CDR3 has 16 residues. This CDR3 reads CASSYSSGQGLSPLHF. The CDR3 DNA is TGTGCCAGCAGTTACTCGAGTGGCCAGGGTTTATCACCCCTCCACTTT.

Turning to this clone: Distinct nucleotide sequences in the sample also encode this CDR3. The chain links TRBV3-1 (or the pseudogene TRBV3-2) to TRBJ1-5; D unclear. Germline lookup yields CDR1 LGHDT and CDR2 YNNKEL (reference sequence). V was clipped by 3 bases and J by 0 bases, with 9 bases between them. This CDR3 contains 15 residues. CDR3 residues: CASSQGSSSNQPQHF. CDR3 DNA: TGTGCCAGCAGCCAGGGGTCTAGTAGCAATCAGCCCCAGCATTTT.

This chain joins TRBV5-1 and TRBJ1-1; unclear D gene. Trimming took off 3 bases at V and 2 bases at J, with 11 bases between the two ends. Germline V gene lookup returns CDR1 SGHRS and CDR2 YFSETQ. There are 14 residues in the CDR3. CDR3 residues: CASSSNPQNTEAFF. CDR3 sequence (DNA): TGCGCCAGCAGCTCAAATCCACAAAACACTGAAGCTTTCTTT.

J is TRBJ2-3 and V is TRBV19; D is unresolved. Germline V gives CDR1 LNHDA, CDR2 SQIVND (reference sequence). Trimming took off 1 base at V and 1 base at J, with 12 bases between the two ends. The CDR3 covers 16 residues. DNA for the CDR3: TGTGCCAGTAGTATAGTACCAGGCTTCGGCACAGATACGCAGTATTTT. It codes for CASSIVPGFGTDTQYF.

The chain couples TRBV4-2 to TRBJ1-1; no clear D gene. The germline V gene encodes CDR1 LGHNA and CDR2 YNFKEQ. The CDR3 consists of 16 residues. The V end lost 2 bases, the J end lost 0 bases, and 13 bases lay between the germline ends. The CDR3 DNA reads as TGTGCCAGCAGCCAATCGTTTCAGACATTGAACACTGAAGCTTTCTTT. It specifies CASSQSFQTLNTEAFF.

The V call is TRBV7-2, the J call TRBJ1-6, with D possibly matching TRBD1 (5 bases). This CDR3 has 15 amino acids. The V end was cut by 1 base, the J end by 7 bases, with 11 bases between. The germline gives CDR1 SGHTA, CDR2 FQGNSA. This CDR3 reads CASSLGGGTNSPLHF. DNA for the CDR3: TGTGCCAGCAGCTTAGGGGGGGGGACCAATTCACCCCTCCACTTT.

This clone was seen more than once but under ten times. The chain joins TRBV9 to TRBJ1-5; 7 nucleotides agree with TRBD1. There are 15 residues in the CDR3. The ends lost 4 bases at V and 2 bases at J; junction bases unmatched: 6. Germline V gene data show CDR1 as SGDLS and CDR2 as YYNGEE. The CDR3: CASSSHRGGNQPQHF. As DNA, the CDR3 is TGTGCCAGCAGCTCCCACAGGGGAGGCAATCAGCCCCAGCATTTT.

As to this clone: Its ends do not fully match the called genes, so a read error is possible. V gene TRBV2 combines with J gene TRBJ1-5; TRBD1 aligns across 7 bases. Germline loops: CDR1 SNHLY, CDR2 FYNNEI. This CDR3 is 15 amino acids long. DNA for the CDR3: TGTGCCAGCAGTGGCCTAGGGGGCCGCAACCAGCCCCAGCATTTT. This gives the protein CASSGLGGRNQPQHF.

This clone occurred once. The chain combines TRBV27 with TRBJ2-7; no reliable D call. V shed 2 bases and J shed 1 base, with 9 bases lying between them. Per germline, CDR1 MNHEY and CDR2 SMNVEV (reference sequence). CDR3 length equals 14 residues. CDR3 nucleotide sequence: TGTGCCAGCAGTTTACATAGGCAATCCTACGAGCAGTACTTC. This gives the protein CASSLHRQSYEQYF.

V is TRBV15 and J is TRBJ2-3, with D possibly being TRBD2 (6 bases). The V end lost 0 bases, the J end lost 2 bases, and 15 bases lay between the germline ends. This CDR3 has 17 residues. Per the germline V gene, CDR1 is LNHNV and CDR2 is YYDKDF (reference sequence). Written as DNA, the CDR3 is TGTGCCACCAGCAGAGATGTAGGGCGGGGCAACACAGATACGCAGTATTTT. This encodes CATSRDVGRGNTDTQYF.